This T cell receptor (beta chain) stems from a study of T cell changes during pregnancy in multiple sclerosis. This table comes from immunoSEQ multiplex PCR, and its TCRdb copy is limited to in-frame clones, with some not included. Of roughly 93,000 clones listed, roughly nine tenths are singletons. Trimming cost V 2 bases and J 5 bases; bases outside gene matches: 8. This CDR3 is 15 amino acids long. The germline gives CDR1 MNHEY, CDR2 SVGAGI. The receptor was isolated from a female donor in good health, enrolled as a control in a pregnancy study. This rearrangement joins TRBV6-5 to TRBJ2-5, with TRBD1 matching 7 bases. The specimen was peripheral blood, collected after pregnancy. CDR3 DNA: TGTGCCAGCAGTTACCGGGACAGAACTGAGGAGACCCAGTACTTC. Protein product: CASSYRDRTEETQYF.